This T cell receptor (beta chain) was identified during a study of patients and donors after allogeneic stem cell transplantation. TCRdb fed the RT-PCR reads into MiXCR, producing one record per CDR3 protein. Of approximately 200,000 distinct CDR3 sequences listed, roughly 38% are singletons. The receptor was derived from a human donor who was either an allogeneic HSCT recipient or a stem cell or donor lymphocyte infusion donor (not recorded which). It is not recorded whose cells these are; they may come from a transplant donor. The sequenced material came from blood, either unsorted or a sorted T cell fraction (not recorded which).

As DNA, the CDR3 is TGCAGCGTGTTGGCCGTCCGTCATGGCTACACCTTC. Translated, it gives CSVLAVRHGYTF. This sequence joins TRBV29-1 and TRBJ1-2, with no clear D. The CDR3 is 12 residues long. From germline, CDR1 is SQVTM and CDR2 ANQGSEA. V dropped 6 bases and J dropped 6 bases, with 14 bases sitting between them.